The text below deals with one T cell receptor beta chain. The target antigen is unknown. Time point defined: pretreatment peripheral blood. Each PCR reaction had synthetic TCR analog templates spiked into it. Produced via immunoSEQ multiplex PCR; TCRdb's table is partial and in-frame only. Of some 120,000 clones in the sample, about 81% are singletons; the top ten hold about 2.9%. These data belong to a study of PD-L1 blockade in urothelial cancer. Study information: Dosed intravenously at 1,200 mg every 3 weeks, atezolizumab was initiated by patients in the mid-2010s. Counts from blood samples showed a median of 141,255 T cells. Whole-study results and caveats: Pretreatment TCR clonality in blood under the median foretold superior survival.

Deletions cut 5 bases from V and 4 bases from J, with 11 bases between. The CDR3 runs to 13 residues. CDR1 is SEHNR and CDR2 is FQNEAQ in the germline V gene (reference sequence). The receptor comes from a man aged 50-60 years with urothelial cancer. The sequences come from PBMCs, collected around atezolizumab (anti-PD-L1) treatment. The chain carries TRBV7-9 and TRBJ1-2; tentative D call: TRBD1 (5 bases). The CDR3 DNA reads TGTGCCAGCAGCATGGGGCGAGCCTATGGCTACACCTTC. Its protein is CASSMGRAYGYTF.